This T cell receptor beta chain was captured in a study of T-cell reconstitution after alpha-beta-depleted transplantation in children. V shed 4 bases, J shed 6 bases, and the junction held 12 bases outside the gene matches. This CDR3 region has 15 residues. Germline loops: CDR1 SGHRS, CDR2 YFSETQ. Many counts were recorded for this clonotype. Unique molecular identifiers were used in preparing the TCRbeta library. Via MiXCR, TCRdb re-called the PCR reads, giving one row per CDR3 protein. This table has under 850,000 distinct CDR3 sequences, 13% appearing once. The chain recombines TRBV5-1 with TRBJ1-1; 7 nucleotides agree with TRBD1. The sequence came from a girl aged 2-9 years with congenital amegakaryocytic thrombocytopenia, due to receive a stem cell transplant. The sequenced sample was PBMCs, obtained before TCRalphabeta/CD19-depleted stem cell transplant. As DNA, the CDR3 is TGCGCCAGCAGCGTACAGGGGAGTCGGGGCCCTGAAGCTTTCTTT. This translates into CASSVQGSRGPEAFF.